This TCR beta chain derives from a study of control samples from healthy donors and cancer patients. This clone has only one observation. Here immunoSEQ multiplex PCR was the method, and the copy in TCRdb shows in-frame clones only, minus some. The sample holds about 170,000 clones, 88% seen once. Specimen: blood. The clonotype originates from a woman aged 30 to 39 in good health.

The chain's CDR3 is CASSLTGTGDTGELFF. In DNA, the CDR3 is TGTGCCAGCAGCTTGACAGGGACAGGGGACACCGGGGAGCTGTTTTTT. The rearrangement links TRBV5-4 to TRBJ2-2; 10 bases are shared with TRBD1. This CDR3 contains 16 residues. With V trimmed by 1 base and J by 3 bases, 3 bases remained unmatched. Germline CDR1 is SGHNT and CDR2 is YYREEE (reference sequence).